This TCR beta chain was observed in a study of blood T cell repertoires in COVID-19. Assay used: immunoSEQ multiplex PCR; TCRdb lists only in-frame clones, some missing. The data contain about 250,000 clones, approximately 91% of them singletons. This clone showed up just once. Germline V CDR1 and CDR2: KGHDR, SFDVKD. The CDR3 has 13 amino acids. V was trimmed by 3 bases and J by 5 bases, leaving 10 bases between them. The sample consisted of peripheral blood. The chain recombines TRBV24-1 with TRBJ2-7; maybe TRBD1 (6 bases). The clonotype originates from a man in his thirties or forties with COVID-19, enrolled during active disease. The chain's CDR3 is CATSDGGGNEQYF. The CDR3, as DNA: TGTGCCACCAGTGATGGGGGCGGTAACGAGCAGTACTTC.